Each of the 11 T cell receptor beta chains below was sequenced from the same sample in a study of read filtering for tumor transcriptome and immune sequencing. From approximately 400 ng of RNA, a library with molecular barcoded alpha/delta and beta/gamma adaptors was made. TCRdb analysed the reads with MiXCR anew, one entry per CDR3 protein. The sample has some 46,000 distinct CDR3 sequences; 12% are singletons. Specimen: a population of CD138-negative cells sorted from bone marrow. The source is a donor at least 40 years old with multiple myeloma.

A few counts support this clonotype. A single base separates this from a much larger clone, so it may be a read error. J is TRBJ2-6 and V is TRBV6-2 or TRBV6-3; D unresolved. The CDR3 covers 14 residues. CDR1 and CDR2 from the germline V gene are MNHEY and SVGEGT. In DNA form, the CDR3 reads TGTGCCAGCAGTGACGGAGCCCGGGCCAACGTCCCGACTTTC. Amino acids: CASSDGARANVPTF.

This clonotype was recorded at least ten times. The CDR3 nucleotides are TGTGCCAGCAGCTTGGGACGGAGGAACACTGAAGCTTTCTTT. This encodes CASSLGRRNTEAFF. The chain is built from TRBV7-2 and TRBJ1-1; possible D gene TRBD1, 5 bases. This CDR3 region has 14 residues. The germline V gene encodes CDR1 SGHTA and CDR2 FQGNSA. V lost 3 bases, J lost 1 base, and 9 bases lay in between.

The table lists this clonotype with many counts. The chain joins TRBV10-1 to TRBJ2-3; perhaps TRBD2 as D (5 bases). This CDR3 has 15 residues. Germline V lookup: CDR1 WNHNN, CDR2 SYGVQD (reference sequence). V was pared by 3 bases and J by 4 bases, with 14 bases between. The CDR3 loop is CASSDSDPRADTQYF. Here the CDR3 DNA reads TGCGCCAGCAGTGATAGCGACCCGAGGGCAGATACGCAGTATTTT.

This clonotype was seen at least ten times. The CDR3 protein is CASSLGSGRMDSPLHF. In DNA form, the CDR3 reads TGCGCCAGCAGCTTAGGATCCGGGAGAATGGATTCACCCCTCCACTTT. The gene calls are TRBV5-1 and TRBJ1-6; D not certain. The CDR3 loop spans 16 amino acids. V shed 2 bases and J shed 8 bases, with 17 bases lying between them. Germline CDR1 SGHRS, CDR2 YFSETQ.

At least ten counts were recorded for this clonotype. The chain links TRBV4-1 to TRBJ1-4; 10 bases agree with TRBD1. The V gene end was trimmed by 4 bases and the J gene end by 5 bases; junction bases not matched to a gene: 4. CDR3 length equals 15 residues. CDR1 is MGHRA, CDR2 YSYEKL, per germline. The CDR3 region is CASSRDRGQNEKLFF. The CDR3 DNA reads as TGCGCCAGCAGCCGCGACAGGGGGCAAAATGAAAAACTGTTTTTT.

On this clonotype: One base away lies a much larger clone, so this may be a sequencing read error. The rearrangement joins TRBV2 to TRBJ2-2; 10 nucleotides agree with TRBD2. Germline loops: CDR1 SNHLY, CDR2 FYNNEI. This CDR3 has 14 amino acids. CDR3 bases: TGTGCCAGGGCGGGACTAGCGAACACCGGGGAGCCGTTTTTT. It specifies CARAGLANTGEPFF.

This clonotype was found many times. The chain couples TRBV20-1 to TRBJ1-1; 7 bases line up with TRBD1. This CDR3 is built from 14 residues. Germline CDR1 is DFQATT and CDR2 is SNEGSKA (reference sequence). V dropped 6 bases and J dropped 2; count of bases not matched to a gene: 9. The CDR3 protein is CSAWPGQTNTEAFF. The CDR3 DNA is TGCAGTGCCTGGCCGGGACAGACAAACACTGAAGCTTTCTTT.

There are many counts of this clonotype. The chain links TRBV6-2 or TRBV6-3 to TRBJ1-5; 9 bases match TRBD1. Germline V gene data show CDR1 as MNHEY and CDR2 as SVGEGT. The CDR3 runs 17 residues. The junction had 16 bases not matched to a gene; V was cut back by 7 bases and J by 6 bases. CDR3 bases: TGTGCCAGCATATCGGGACAGGGAAAACAAGCGTTTCAGCCCCAGCATTTT. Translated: CASISGQGKQAFQPQHF.

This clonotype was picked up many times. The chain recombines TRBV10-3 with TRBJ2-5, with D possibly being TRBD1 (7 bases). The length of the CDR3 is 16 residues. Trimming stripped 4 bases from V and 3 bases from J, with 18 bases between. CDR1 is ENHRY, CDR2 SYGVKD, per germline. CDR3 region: CAISGGRQGEEETQYF. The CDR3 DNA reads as TGTGCCATCAGTGGAGGGCGGCAGGGGGAGGAAGAGACCCAGTACTTC.

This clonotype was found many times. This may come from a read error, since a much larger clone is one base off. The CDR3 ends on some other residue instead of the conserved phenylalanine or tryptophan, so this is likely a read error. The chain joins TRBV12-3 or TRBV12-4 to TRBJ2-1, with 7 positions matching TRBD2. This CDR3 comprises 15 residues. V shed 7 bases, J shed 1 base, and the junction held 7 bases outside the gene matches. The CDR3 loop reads CASNFEAGSYNEQFS. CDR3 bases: TGTGCCAGCAATTTCGAAGCGGGATCCTACAATGAGCAGTTCTCC.

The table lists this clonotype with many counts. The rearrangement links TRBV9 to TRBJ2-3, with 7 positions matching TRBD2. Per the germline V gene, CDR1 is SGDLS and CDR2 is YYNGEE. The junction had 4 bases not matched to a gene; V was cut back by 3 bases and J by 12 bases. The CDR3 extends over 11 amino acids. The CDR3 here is CASSGSGAQYF. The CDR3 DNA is TGTGCCAGCAGCGGGAGCGGGGCCCAGTATTTT.